This TCR beta chain was observed in a study of shared clonotypes between healthy human individuals. Produced via immunoSEQ multiplex PCR; TCRdb's table is partial and in-frame only. This table has 2 million to 2.5 million clones, roughly 91% appearing once. With 1 base removed from V and 4 bases from J, the gap between germline ends came to 6 bases. The CDR3 runs to 13 residues. From germline, CDR1 is SGHTA and CDR2 FQGTGA. As defined, naive CD8 cells were CD45RO-negative and positively selected for CCR7, with terminally differentiated effector memory CD45RA+ cells excluded. The sequenced sample consisted of naive CD8+ T cells from PBMCs. The chain combines TRBV7-3 with TRBJ2-3; D not certain. This clonotype was obtained from a man younger than 30 in good health. Some clones in this sample may be carry-over from other donors' samples. The CDR3 nucleotides read TGTGCCAGCAGCTTAAACCCCGCAGATACGCAGTATTTT. Translation: CASSLNPADTQYF.